The clone carrying this TCR beta chain has a handful of counts. The antigen remains undetermined. Per germline, CDR1 SGHRS and CDR2 YFSETQ. This CDR3 spans 13 amino acids. Germline trimming cut 5 bases from V and 5 bases from J; bases unmatched to any gene: 2. TCRB transcripts that were expressed got sequenced, as all of the isolated RNA had been reverse transcribed. The table came from immunoSEQ multiplex PCR; TCRdb's copy has only in-frame clones and leaves some out. The sample shows under 450,000 clones, 11% to 15% of them seen only once. The sample belongs to a study of beta chain features in type 1 diabetes. Overall study context: Age, gender, cell numbers and subset yield matched between patients and controls. All samples yielded 107,917,701 examined sorted cells. Whole-study results and caveats: Naive, central memory and regulatory TCRB repertoires appeared more similar among patients than healthy donors. Here, the possible influence of HLA type (on TCRB rearrangement) remained unresolved.

This chain joins TRBV5-1 and TRBJ2-2; 8 nucleotides align to TRBD1. This clonotype originated in a young man in good health. Sequencing input: naive CD4+ T cells from blood. CDR3 DNA: TGCGCCAGCAGGGACAGGGATACCGGGGAGCTGTTTTTT. Translation: CASRDRDTGELFF.